The 9 T cell receptor beta chains listed next were all sequenced from one sample in a study of cytomegalovirus exposure and HLA in healthy donors. Clones were sequenced by immunoSEQ multiplex PCR, and TCRdb holds only the in-frame ones, with some missing. The repertoire consists of about 49,000 clones, with over 85% occurring once and the leading ten covering around 8%. Sequencing was carried out using PBMCs. The receptor set was obtained from a woman aged 18 to 35 in good health and CMV-seropositive.

DNA for the CDR3: TGTGCCAGCAAGACTCCACTGTACAATGAGCAGTTCTTC. The encoded protein is CASKTPLYNEQFF. The rearrangement joins TRBV6-1 to TRBJ2-1; D remains ambiguous. This CDR3 comprises 13 residues. From germline, CDR1 is MNHNS and CDR2 SASEGT. V dropped 7 bases and J dropped 4 bases, with 11 bases sitting between them.

The chain couples TRBV6-1 to TRBJ1-1; D might be TRBD1 (6 bases). CDR1 is MNHNS, CDR2 SASEGT, per germline. Trimming took 6 bases from V and 2 from J, leaving 10 bases between them. This CDR3 is built from 13 residues. CDR3 protein: CASSEQGNTEAFF. The CDR3 DNA reads TGTGCCAGCAGCGAACAGGGAAACACTGAAGCTTTCTTT.

This clone was observed a few times. The rearrangement joins TRBV6-1 to TRBJ1-1; D is unresolved. The germline V gene encodes CDR1 MNHNS and CDR2 SASEGT. The CDR3 totals 14 residues. V lost 4 bases and J 4 bases, leaving 13 bases between the germline ends. The CDR3 here is CASSVGQEGTEAFF. The CDR3 nucleotides are TGTGCCAGCAGTGTAGGCCAGGAGGGCACTGAAGCTTTCTTT.

V is TRBV30 and J is TRBJ2-5, with D possibly being TRBD2 (5 bases). The CDR3 covers 13 residues. The V gene lost 0 bases and the J gene lost 5 bases, with 10 bases spanning the gap. From germline, CDR1 is GTSNPN and CDR2 SVGIG (reference sequence). The CDR3 reads CAWSVRGLETQYF. The CDR3 bases are TGTGCCTGGAGTGTACGAGGGTTGGAGACCCAGTACTTC.

This chain uses TRBV11-2 with TRBJ2-1; 8 bases map to TRBD2. The CDR3 is made up of 16 amino acids. Trimming cost V 3 bases and J 4 bases; bases outside gene matches: 8. Germline CDR1 is SGHAT and CDR2 is FQNNGV. The DNA of the CDR3 is TGTGCCAGCAGCTTGCTCATAGCGGGGAGATACAATGAGCAGTTCTTC. It encodes CASSLLIAGRYNEQFF. The complete variable domain, with remaining parts taken from reference TRBV11-2 and TRBJ2-1, reads EAGVAQSPRYKIIEKRQSVAFWCNPISGHATLYWYQQILGQGPKLLIQFQNNGVVDDSQLPKDRFSAERLKGVDSTLKIQPAKLEDSAVYLCASSLLIAGRYNEQFFGPGTRLTVL.

The chain uses TRBV6-4 and TRBJ1-2; 8 bases agree with TRBD1. The CDR3 is 13 amino acids. V trimming: 5 bases; J trimming: 8 bases; junction bases outside the gene matches: 7. Germline CDR1 reads MRHNA; CDR2 reads SNTAGT. The CDR3 loop reads CASSPTGERGYTF. CDR3 sequence (DNA): TGTGCCAGCAGTCCGACAGGGGAGAGAGGCTACACCTTC.

This sequence joins TRBV27 and TRBJ2-3; 7 bases agree with TRBD2. Germline V gene data show CDR1 as MNHEY and CDR2 as SMNVEV (reference sequence). This CDR3 contains 14 residues. Unmatched junction bases numbered 2, after V lost 3 bases and J lost 2 bases. The CDR3 region has the DNA TGTGCCAGCAGTTTGGGGGGGTACACAGATACGCAGTATTTT. Translated: CASSLGGYTDTQYF.

The chain carries TRBV27 and TRBJ2-5, with D uncertain. V was clipped by 3 bases and J by 4 bases, with 9 bases between them. This CDR3 contains 13 residues. Germline V CDR1 and CDR2: MNHEY, SMNVEV (reference sequence). CDR3 amino acids: CASSFDARETQYF. Here the CDR3 DNA reads TGTGCCAGCAGTTTCGACGCTAGAGAGACCCAGTACTTC.

The chain has TRBV4-1 and TRBJ2-1, with a possible D match to TRBD2 (5 bases). V was shortened by 1 base and J by 7 bases, with 17 bases between the two germline ends. The CDR3 is made up of 16 amino acids. Germline loops: CDR1 MGHRA, CDR2 YSYEKL. CDR3 sequence: CASSQAITGLGNEQFF. As DNA, the CDR3 is TGCGCCAGCAGCCAAGCCATCACGGGGTTGGGGAATGAGCAGTTCTTC.